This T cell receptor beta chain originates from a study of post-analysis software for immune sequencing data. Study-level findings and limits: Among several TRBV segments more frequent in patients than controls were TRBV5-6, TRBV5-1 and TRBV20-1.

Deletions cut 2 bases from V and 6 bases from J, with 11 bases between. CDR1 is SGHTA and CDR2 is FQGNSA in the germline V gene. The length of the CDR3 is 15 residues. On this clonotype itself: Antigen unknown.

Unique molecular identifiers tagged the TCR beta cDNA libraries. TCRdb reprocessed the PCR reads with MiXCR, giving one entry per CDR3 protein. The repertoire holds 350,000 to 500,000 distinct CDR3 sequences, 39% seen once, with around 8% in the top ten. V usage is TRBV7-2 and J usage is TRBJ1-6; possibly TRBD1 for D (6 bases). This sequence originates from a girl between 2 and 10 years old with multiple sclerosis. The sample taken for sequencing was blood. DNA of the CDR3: TGTGCCAGCAGCTTATCGGGGGCGGCTAATTCACCCCTCCACTTT. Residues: CASSLSGAANSPLHF.